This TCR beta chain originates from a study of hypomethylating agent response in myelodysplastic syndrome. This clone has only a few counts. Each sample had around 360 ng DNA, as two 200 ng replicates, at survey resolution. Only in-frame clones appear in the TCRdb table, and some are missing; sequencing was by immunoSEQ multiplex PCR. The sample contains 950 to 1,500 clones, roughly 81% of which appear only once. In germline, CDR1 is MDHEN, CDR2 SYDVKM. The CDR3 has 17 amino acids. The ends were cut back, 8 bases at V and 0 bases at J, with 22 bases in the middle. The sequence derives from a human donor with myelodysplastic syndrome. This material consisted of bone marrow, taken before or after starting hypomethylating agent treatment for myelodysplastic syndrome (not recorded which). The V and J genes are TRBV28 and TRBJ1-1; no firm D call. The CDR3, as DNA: TGTGCCAGCTCAGAAGCTATTGGACGGACTTTGAACACTGAAGCTTTCTTT. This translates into CASSEAIGRTLNTEAFF.